The subject of this entry is one TCR beta chain. This clone turned up a few times. The target of this receptor is not known. Base quality data are lacking; no much larger clone is found one base away. The sample comes from a study of CD8+ T cells in alopecia areata listed by TCRdb under 2018. Background on the whole study: Treated patients were enrolled in an open-label pilot trial of oral tofacitinib, 5 to 10 mg twice daily, for moderate-to-severe alopecia areata. Patients received tofacitinib for 6 to 18 months and were then followed off drug for 6 months to check for delayed response and recurrence. Disease severity in treated patients was measured with the SALT score, which quantifies the percentage of affected scalp surface area. In both human patients and the C3H/HeJ mouse model, the study applied high-throughput TCRbeta sequencing to look at T cell clonal expansion in alopecia areata. In humans, TCRbeta sequencing was performed on scalp tissue and on sorted CD4+ and CD8+ peripheral blood T cells from healthy controls and from patients with patchy or totalis/universalis alopecia areata. Patients on tofacitinib were biopsied at baseline and after 4 and 24 weeks of treatment, and several of the patients also had a later scalp biopsy. Clonality in the scalp was compared among normal scalp (n=4), patchy alopecia areata scalp (n=8), and alopecia totalis/universalis scalp (n=8). RNA came from the PAXgene miRNA kit for fixed scalp, the miRNeasy kit for PBMCs, and the RNeasy kit for mouse skin. immunoSEQ multiplex PCR using 35 Vbeta forward primers and 13 Jbeta reverse primers was used to amplify TCRbeta CDR3 regions.

V loses 8 bases of germline sequence and J loses 6 bases, and the interval between the two ends is 17 bases. The CDR3 numbers 14 residues from cysteine through phenylalanine. The sequence is cut down to CDR3 DNA, 42 bases in frame from base 1. The germline V gene provides CDR1 MNHNS and CDR2 SASEGT. In light of the paper, this sample's time point label describes: around 28 days on oral tofacitinib. The sample's treatment or condition label, decoded: oral pan-JAK inhibitor, 5-10 mg twice daily. From alopecia areata patients, peripheral blood was collected along with lesional scalp punch biopsies. Human scalp biopsies were immediately fixed in PAXgene tissue containers. The investigation overall reported the following: TCR sequences shared between patients were less clear than in mice, possibly partly because of HLA diversity in the patient population. Higher clonality and more expanded CD8+ clones were observed in lesional scalp than in normal scalp, particularly in alopecia totalis/universalis, a finding suggestive of antigenic drive. The treated cohort was small, with a single nonresponder, so links between baseline CD8+ expansion and response need larger studies. Tofacitinib significantly decreased scalp clonality and the number of expanded CD8+ clones among the top 100 scalp clones. Resident alphabeta T cells in normal human skin are also sequenced, complicating scalp TCR repertoire analysis, unlike mouse skin dominated by gammadelta T cells. Many expanded lesional clones persisted in scalp and blood during tofacitinib treatment, which may partly explain relapse after stopping treatment.

Receptor amplification or capture employed the immunoSEQ multiplex PCR assay. For TCR sequencing, RNA was extracted from every sample and reverse transcribed into cDNA to serve as template. SuperScript III was used to make first-strand cDNA, primed with a 2:1 mix of oligo-dT and random hexamers. A synthetic immune receptor repertoire was used to assess amplification bias, and residual bias was removed computationally. The paper's processing steps were these. Raw reads were preprocessed for error removal, and CDR3 was defined according to IMGT conventions as running from the conserved cysteine to phenylalanine. Clonality was computed as 1 minus the Shannon entropy, with the entropy normalized by log2 of the number of productive unique TCRs. Whether each scalp clone was CD4 or CD8 was inferred by checking scalp TCRbeta sequences against the CD4 and CD8 repertoires from sorted blood. The table comes from immuneACCESS by way of TCRdb, which keeps in-frame sequences with V and J called. Part of the clones is missing from these tables; in studies checked, under half for an unresolved V gene and the rest for unknown reasons. V, J and clone size are those of that table, while D and trimming were read from the DNA. Across this sample there are about 19,000 clones, with 50% to 70% seen only once. Approximately 8.4% of the sample is taken by the ten largest.

This receptor chain uses TRBV6-1 and TRBJ2-1, with TRBD2 tentatively as D gene (7 bases match). The receptor comes from a human donor with alopecia areata. Material: skin, obtained at week 4, from a patient treated with tofacitinib. The CDR3 protein is CASAAGAEINEQFF. The nucleotide sequence is given as TGTGCCAGCGCGGCGGGGGCGGAAATCAATGAGCAGTTCTTC.